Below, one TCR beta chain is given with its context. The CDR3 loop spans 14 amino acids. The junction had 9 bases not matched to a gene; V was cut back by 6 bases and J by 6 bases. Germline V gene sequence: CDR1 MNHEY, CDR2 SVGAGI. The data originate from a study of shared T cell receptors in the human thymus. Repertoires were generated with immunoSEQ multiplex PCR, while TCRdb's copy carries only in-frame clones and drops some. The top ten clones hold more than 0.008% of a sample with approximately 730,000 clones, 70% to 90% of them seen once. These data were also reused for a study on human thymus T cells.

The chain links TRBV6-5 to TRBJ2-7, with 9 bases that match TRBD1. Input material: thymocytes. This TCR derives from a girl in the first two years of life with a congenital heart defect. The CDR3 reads CASSTPGQGGEQYF. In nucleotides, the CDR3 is TGTGCCAGCAGCACCCCGGGACAGGGAGGCGAGCAGTACTTC.